This T cell receptor (beta chain) stems from a study of blood T cell repertoires in COVID-19. Per the original methods: Reference gene primers were amplified, and this amplification served to estimate nucleated cell counts. Repertoires were generated with immunoSEQ multiplex PCR, while TCRdb's copy carries only in-frame clones and drops some. V, J and clone size are taken as reported in that table, and D and trimming were inferred from the DNA itself. This table holds approximately 50,000 clones, roughly 85% found once. The length of the CDR3 is 18 residues. Looked up from germline, CDR1 is SGHTA and CDR2 is FQGNSA. V shed 2 bases and J 1 base; nucleotides not matched to a gene: 6.

The sample was peripheral blood. The clonotype comes from a woman of 80 years or more with acute or convalescent COVID-19. The chain has TRBV7-2 and TRBJ2-3; 13 positions match TRBD2. CDR3 residues: CASSLWGTSGAGTDTQYF. DNA of the CDR3: TGTGCCAGCAGCTTATGGGGGACTAGCGGGGCCGGCACAGATACGCAGTATTTT.